A single sample gave rise to the 31 T cell receptor beta chains below, sequenced in a study of blood T cell repertoires in COVID-19. This table comes from immunoSEQ multiplex PCR, and its TCRdb copy is limited to in-frame clones, with some not included. The table lists some 240,000 clones, 75% to 90% of them singletons. The sample consisted of peripheral blood. These receptors were obtained from a woman in her seventies with COVID-19, enrolled during active disease.

Only a few counts were recorded for this clone. The genes are TRBV19 and TRBJ1-5, with TRBD1 identical over 7 bases. Germline assignment: CDR1 LNHDA and CDR2 SQIVND (reference sequence). Germline trimming cut 2 bases from V and 6 bases from J; bases unmatched to any gene: 7. The CDR3 has 15 amino acids. CDR3 sequence: CASSILGQAGQPQHF. The CDR3 nucleotides are TGTGCCAGTAGTATATTAGGACAGGCGGGTCAGCCCCAGCATTTT. Full variable domain (remainder filled in from reference TRBV19 and TRBJ1-5): DGGITQSPKYLFRKEGQNVTLSCEQNLNHDAMYWYRQDPGQGLRLIYYSQIVNDFQKGDIAEGYSVSREKKESFPLTVTSAQKNPTAFYLCASSILGQAGQPQHFGDGTRLSIL.

The gene calls are TRBV4-1 and TRBJ2-1, with a possible D match to TRBD1 (5 bases). V lost 1 base to trimming and J lost 4 bases, with 17 bases between them. The length of the CDR3 is 17 residues. CDR1 is MGHRA and CDR2 is YSYEKL in the germline V gene. CDR3 bases: TGCGCCAGCAGCCAAGGGACCTTTCTGGGGCCATACAATGAGCAGTTCTTC. Amino acids: CASSQGTFLGPYNEQFF.

The genes are TRBV6-5 and TRBJ1-2; D is possibly TRBD1 (5 bases). Trimming pared 4 bases from V and 2 bases from J, leaving 14 bases between. Germline CDR1 and CDR2: MNHEY and SVGAGI. The CDR3 is 15 residues long. The CDR3 loop reads CASSSRLAGNYGYTF. DNA for the CDR3: TGTGCCAGCAGTTCTCGCCTCGCAGGGAACTATGGCTACACCTTC.

This clone has only one observation. This chain links TRBV5-4 with TRBJ2-1, with 10 bases matching TRBD2. V dropped 1 base and J dropped 8; count of bases not matched to a gene: 9. The V gene's germline CDR1 is SGHNT and CDR2 YYREEE (reference sequence). The CDR3 is 16 residues long. The CDR3 loop reads CASSLRLAGAQDEQFF. The DNA of the CDR3 is TGTGCCAGCAGCTTGCGGCTAGCGGGGGCCCAGGATGAGCAGTTCTTC.

The CDR3: CASSEQGAGQPQHF. Written as DNA, the CDR3 is TGTGCCAGCAGTGAACAGGGGGCTGGTCAGCCCCAGCATTTT. The V call is TRBV25-1, the J call TRBJ1-5; the match to TRBD1 covers 8 bases. Per the germline V gene, CDR1 is MGHDK and CDR2 is SYGVNS. The CDR3 loop spans 14 amino acids. V gave up 2 bases and J gave up 6 bases; unmatched junction bases: 3. Full variable domain (remainder filled in from reference TRBV25-1 and TRBJ1-5): EADIYQTPRYLVIGTGKKITLECSQTMGHDKMYWYQQDPGMELHLIHYSYGVNSTEKGDLSSESTVSRIRTEHFPLTLESARPSHTSQYLCASSEQGAGQPQHFGDGTRLSIL.

The chain has TRBV7-2 and TRBJ1-5; D unclear. The CDR3 totals 14 residues. V lost 0 bases to trimming and J lost 3 bases, with 6 bases between them. The V gene's germline CDR1 is SGHTA and CDR2 FQGNSA. The CDR3 DNA is TGTGCCAGCAGCTTAGCGAGCGACAATCAGCCCCAGCATTTT. Its protein is CASSLASDNQPQHF.

The rearrangement uses TRBV4-3 and TRBJ2-7; 10 bases line up with TRBD2. Germline V CDR1 and CDR2: LGHNA, YSLEER. V shed 1 base, J shed 7 bases, and the junction held 7 bases outside the gene matches. The CDR3 consists of 15 residues. As DNA, the CDR3 is TGCGCCAGCAGCCAAGCCGCTAGCGGGAGTACGGAGCAGTACTTC. Residues: CASSQAASGSTEQYF.

This chain uses TRBV7-9 with TRBJ2-7; D is perhaps TRBD1 (6 bases). V was pared by 1 base and J by 3 bases, with 19 bases between. Germline-derived CDR1 and CDR2 are SEHNR and FQNEAQ (reference sequence). CDR3 length equals 17 residues. CDR3 nucleotides: TGTGCCAGCAGCTTAGACCTATCCGGGACACAGTTCTACGAGCAGTACTTC. Residues: CASSLDLSGTQFYEQYF.

The CDR3 DNA sequence: TGTGCCTGGAATTGGGACAGGTACAATGAGCAGTTCTTC. Translating it yields CAWNWDRYNEQFF. The V gene is TRBV30, the J gene TRBJ2-1; 8 bases are a match to TRBD1. Germline V gene data show CDR1 as GTSNPN and CDR2 as SVGIG (reference sequence). The CDR3 runs to 13 residues. V dropped 4 bases and J dropped 4; count of bases not matched to a gene: 3.

The V call is TRBV29-1, the J call TRBJ2-7; 13 bases map to TRBD2. The CDR3 extends over 17 amino acids. With 6 bases clipped from V and 2 bases from J, the junction kept 13 bases outside the gene matches. The germline V gene has CDR1 SQVTM and CDR2 ANQGSEA. The DNA of the CDR3 is TGCAGCGTCAAAAGGACTAGCGGGGGACGGGGGCCCTACGAGCAGTACTTC. Translating it yields CSVKRTSGGRGPYEQYF.

This sequence joins TRBV28 and TRBJ1-2; no reliable D call. Trimming shortened V by 2 bases and J by 7 bases, and 17 bases separated the two germline ends. There are 15 residues in the CDR3. Germline CDR1 MDHEN, CDR2 SYDVKM. This chain's CDR3 is CASSLGLGPVSGYTF. CDR3 bases: TGTGCCAGCAGTTTAGGGCTGGGTCCAGTTTCTGGCTACACCTTC.

The chain has TRBV18 and TRBJ2-5; 12 nucleotides align to TRBD2. The CDR3 has 16 residues. Germline V gives CDR1 KGHSH, CDR2 LQKENI. V lost 2 bases to trimming and J lost 1 base; unmatched junction nucleotides: 2. CDR3 sequence reads: CASSPELAGGQETQYF. The DNA of the CDR3 is TGTGCCAGCTCACCAGAACTAGCGGGAGGCCAAGAGACCCAGTACTTC.

The chain has TRBV3-1 (or the pseudogene TRBV3-2) and TRBJ2-7; 12 bases line up with TRBD1. The CDR3 runs to 15 residues. V was pared by 1 base and J by 4 bases, with 2 bases of the junction left unmatched. The germline V gene has CDR1 LGHDT and CDR2 YNNKEL (reference sequence). CDR3 region: CASSQVGQGAYEQYF. The DNA of the CDR3 is TGTGCCAGCAGCCAAGTGGGACAGGGGGCATACGAGCAGTACTTC.

CDR3 DNA sequence: TGTGCCAGCAGTGAACTCTGGAGGGGGGGAGAGACCCAGTACTTC. The encoded protein is CASSELWRGGETQYF. The rearrangement uses TRBV6-1 and TRBJ2-5, with a possible D match to TRBD2 (7 bases). The CDR3 has 15 residues. V was shortened by 2 bases and J by 4 bases, with 14 bases between the two germline ends. CDR1 is MNHNS and CDR2 is SASEGT in the germline V gene.

CDR3 sequence: CASSAGGTQYF. The DNA of the CDR3 is TGTGCCAGCAGCGCAGGAGGCACGCAGTATTTT. The rearrangement joins TRBV9 to TRBJ2-3; TRBD2 is a possible D gene (5 bases). The V end was cut by 3 bases, the J end by 9 bases, with 8 bases between. Germline loops: CDR1 SGDLS, CDR2 YYNGEE. This CDR3 comprises 11 residues. The full variable domain, completed using reference TRBV9 and TRBJ2-3, is DSGVTQTPKHLITATGQRVTLRCSPRSGDLSVYWYQQSLDQGLQFLIQYYNGEERAKGNILERFSAQQFPDLHSELNLSSLELGDSALYFCASSAGGTQYFGPGTRLTVL.

The J gene is TRBJ1-2, the V gene TRBV9; D ambiguous. The CDR3 is 14 residues long. The V gene's germline CDR1 is SGDLS and CDR2 YYNGEE. V was clipped by 4 bases and J by 1 base, with 11 bases between them. The CDR3 loop reads CASSTTQHNYGYTF. The CDR3 DNA is TGTGCCAGCAGCACAACACAGCATAACTATGGCTACACCTTC.

The chain couples TRBV28 to TRBJ1-6, with 9 nucleotides matching TRBD1. Per the germline V gene, CDR1 is MDHEN and CDR2 is SYDVKM. V lost 6 bases to trimming and J lost 10 bases; unmatched junction nucleotides: 7. This CDR3 has 14 amino acids. CDR3 coding DNA: TGTGCCAGCAGGCTCCGGGACAGGGTATCACCCCTCCACTTT. Translated: CASRLRDRVSPLHF.

This chain joins TRBV9 and TRBJ2-3; 8 nucleotides agree with TRBD1. J lost 2 bases, V lost 3 bases, and 5 bases had no gene match. The germline CDR1 and CDR2 sequences are SGDLS and YYNGEE. This CDR3 has 15 amino acids. The CDR3 reads CASSARTGNTDTQYF. CDR3 DNA sequence: TGTGCCAGCAGCGCACGGACAGGGAACACAGATACGCAGTATTTT.

The chain links TRBV15 to TRBJ2-1; 10 bases align to TRBD2. CDR3 length equals 15 residues. V gave up 3 bases and J gave up 6 bases; unmatched junction bases: 5. Germline-derived CDR1 and CDR2 are LNHNV and YYDKDF (reference sequence). The CDR3 spells CATSRLAGVGNEQFF. The DNA for the CDR3 is TGTGCCACCAGCAGGCTAGCGGGAGTGGGCAATGAGCAGTTCTTC.

CDR3 DNA sequence: TGTGCCAGCAGCTTAAAACGGGATTACAATGAGCAGTTCTTC. Its protein is CASSLKRDYNEQFF. V is TRBV2 and J is TRBJ2-1; TRBD2 is a possible D gene (5 bases). V lost 6 bases to trimming and J lost 4 bases, with 13 bases between them. Germline V gene data show CDR1 as SNHLY and CDR2 as FYNNEI. There are 14 residues in the CDR3.

The CDR3 loop reads CASSLESVRGNTIYF. In DNA, the CDR3 is TGCGCCAGCAGCTTGGAATCCGTTCGGGGAAACACCATATATTTT. The chain recombines TRBV5-1 with TRBJ1-3, with D unclear. This CDR3 comprises 15 residues. Per germline, CDR1 SGHRS and CDR2 YFSETQ. The V end was cut by 0 bases, the J end by 4 bases, with 11 bases between. The variable domain in full, completed from reference TRBV5-1 and TRBJ1-3, reads KAGVTQTPRYLIKTRGQQVTLSCSPISGHRSVSWYQQTPGQGLQFLFEYFSETQRNKGNFPGRFSGRQFSNSRSEMNVSTLELGDSALYLCASSLESVRGNTIYFGEGSWLTVV.

The chain employs TRBV4-3 and TRBJ1-2, with D perhaps TRBD1 (5 bases). Trimming shortened V by 4 bases and J by 3 bases, and 12 bases separated the two germline ends. Germline V gene lookup returns CDR1 LGHNA and CDR2 YSLEER. This CDR3 is 14 amino acids long. The CDR3 region is CASSRGDRDYGYTF. For the CDR3, the DNA is TGCGCCAGCAGCCGGGGGGACCGTGACTATGGCTACACCTTC.

The chain employs TRBV12-3 or TRBV12-4 and TRBJ1-6, with D possibly TRBD1 on 6 matching bases. The V and J ends lost 3 bases and 18 bases respectively, with 15 bases between them. The CDR3 runs 12 residues. The CDR3 DNA follows: TGTGCCAGCAGTTTGGCAGGGGCCCCTGGCCACTTT. It is translated as CASSLAGAPGHF.

The CDR3 loop is CASSLELAASQETQYF. The CDR3 DNA reads TGTGCCAGCAGCTTGGAACTAGCGGCCAGCCAAGAGACCCAGTACTTC. This chain joins TRBV5-6 and TRBJ2-5, with 8 bases that match TRBD2. The ends lost 0 bases at V and 1 base at J; junction bases unmatched: 5. This CDR3 is built from 16 residues. CDR1 and CDR2 from the germline V gene are SGHDT and YYEEEE.

The chain has TRBV11-2 and TRBJ1-1, with D possibly matching TRBD1 (6 bases). The CDR3 is 17 residues long. In germline, CDR1 is SGHAT, CDR2 FQNNGV. Trimming stripped 2 bases from V and 4 bases from J, with 20 bases between. CDR3 sequence: CASSLRAALRGATEAFF. The CDR3 nucleotides read TGTGCCAGCAGCTTACGTGCGGCATTGCGGGGGGCCACTGAAGCTTTCTTT.

The chain links TRBV5-1 to TRBJ1-1; a weak D match, TRBD1 (5 bases). The CDR3 contains 14 residues. Trimming pared 2 bases from V and 1 base from J, leaving 9 bases between. Germline V gene data show CDR1 as SGHRS and CDR2 as YFSETQ. For the CDR3, the DNA is TGCGCCAGCAGCTTTGGGGGGTCGAACACTGAAGCTTTCTTT. Its protein is CASSFGGSNTEAFF.

V is TRBV28 and J is TRBJ1-2; D uncertain. The CDR3 totals 13 residues. Per the germline V gene, CDR1 is MDHEN and CDR2 is SYDVKM. Trimming shortened V by 5 bases and J by 2 bases, and 9 bases separated the two germline ends. CDR3 in DNA: TGTGCCAGCAGTCCGGCGGCGAACTATGGCTACACCTTC. Amino acid sequence: CASSPAANYGYTF.

The chain recombines TRBV3-1 (or the pseudogene TRBV3-2) with TRBJ1-2; 11 nucleotides agree with TRBD1. Unmatched junction bases numbered 11, after V lost 4 bases and J lost 4 bases. Germline values: CDR1 LGHDT, CDR2 YNNKEL (reference sequence). This CDR3 contains 17 residues. CDR3 nucleotides: TGTGCCAGCAGCCCGCTATCAGGACAGGGGGCAGGCTATGGCTACACCTTC. It translates to CASSPLSGQGAGYGYTF.

The chain links TRBV5-4 to TRBJ2-5; D is uncertain. Germline V CDR1 and CDR2: SGHNT, YYREEE (reference sequence). Trimming shortened V by 0 bases and J by 1 base, and 4 bases separated the two germline ends. The CDR3 extends over 13 amino acids. CDR3 sequence: CASSLVRQETQYF. The CDR3, as DNA: TGTGCCAGCAGCTTGGTCCGCCAAGAGACCCAGTACTTC.

This sequence joins TRBV4-3 and TRBJ2-2; TRBD1 matches at 8 bases. V lost 4 bases and J lost 4; bases outside the gene matches: 11. Germline V CDR1 and CDR2: LGHNA, YSLEER. The CDR3 runs 17 residues. The CDR3 protein is CASSRAQGARVTGELFF. The CDR3 DNA sequence: TGCGCCAGCAGCCGCGCTCAGGGGGCGCGGGTCACCGGGGAGCTGTTTTTT.

This chain uses TRBV5-1 with TRBJ2-2; TRBD1 matches 12 bases. Unmatched junction bases numbered 10, after V lost 4 bases and J lost 6 bases. CDR1 SGHRS and CDR2 YFSETQ come from the germline V gene. The CDR3 covers 17 residues. The CDR3 here is CASSPQPGTGGSGELFF. The CDR3 coding sequence is TGCGCCAGCAGCCCCCAACCCGGGACAGGGGGCTCCGGGGAGCTGTTTTTT.